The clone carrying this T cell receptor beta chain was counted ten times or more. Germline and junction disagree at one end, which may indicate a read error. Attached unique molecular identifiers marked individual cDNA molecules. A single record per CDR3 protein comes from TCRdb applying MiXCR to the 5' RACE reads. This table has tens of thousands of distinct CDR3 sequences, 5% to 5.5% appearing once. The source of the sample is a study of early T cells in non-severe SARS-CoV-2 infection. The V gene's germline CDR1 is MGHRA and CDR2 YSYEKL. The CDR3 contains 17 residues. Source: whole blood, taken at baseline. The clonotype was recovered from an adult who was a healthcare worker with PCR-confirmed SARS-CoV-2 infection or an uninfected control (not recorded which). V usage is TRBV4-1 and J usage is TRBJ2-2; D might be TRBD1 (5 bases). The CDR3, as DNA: TGCGCCAGCAGCCAGACGGACATGGGGCTAAACAGCGGGGAGCTGTTTTTT. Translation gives CASSQTDMGLNSGELFF.